This T cell receptor (beta chain) was sequenced in a study of blood T cell repertoires in COVID-19. Profiling relied on immunoSEQ multiplex PCR, and the TCRdb table lists in-frame clones only, not all of them. Found here are about 170,000 clones, roughly 87% of them singletons; the top ten hold 7% to 7.5%. The CDR3 consists of 19 residues. V gave up 5 bases and J gave up 0 bases; unmatched junction bases: 9. In germline, CDR1 is KGHDR, CDR2 SFDVKD. The material sequenced was PBMCs or T cells enriched from blood (not recorded which). The chain combines TRBV24-1 with TRBJ2-6; 10 bases align to TRBD1. The clonotype comes from a woman aged 45 to 65 who had recovered from COVID-19. The CDR3, as DNA: TGTGCCACCAGTGGCCCAGGACAGGGGGGTTCCTCTGGGGCCAACGTCCTGACTTTC. It specifies CATSGPGQGGSSGANVLTF.